The 31 T cell receptor beta chains below were found in one sample sequenced in a study of T cell responses to AZD1222 COVID-19 vaccine. Some clones are missing from TCRdb's copy, which holds only in-frame ones; the method was immunoSEQ multiplex PCR. Of over 100,000 clones listed, about nine tenths are singletons. This specimen was peripheral blood, taken on day 0 of AZD1222 vaccination. Receptors originate from an adult in good health.

This chain links TRBV7-9 with TRBJ1-1, with TRBD1 as a possible D gene (5 bases). CDR3 size: 17 residues. Germline V gene sequence: CDR1 SEHNR, CDR2 FQNEAQ (reference sequence). Trimming removed 4 bases at V and 1 base at J, with 19 bases between. The CDR3 nucleotides read TGTGCCAGCAGCTCCCTGAAACCGGGACGCAAGAACACTGAAGCTTTCTTT. Translating gives CASSSLKPGRKNTEAFF.

There are a few counts of this clone. The genes are TRBV24-1 and TRBJ2-2; a weak D match, TRBD1 (6 bases). The germline gives CDR1 KGHDR, CDR2 SFDVKD. V dropped 3 bases and J dropped 6 bases, with 13 bases sitting between them. The CDR3 covers 15 residues. CDR3: CATSDPGHLSGELFF. CDR3 DNA: TGTGCCACCAGTGATCCGGGACACTTGTCCGGGGAGCTGTTTTTT.

The chain combines TRBV18 with TRBJ2-7; D call uncertain. The ends were cut back, 6 bases at V and 0 bases at J, with 15 bases in the middle. Per germline, CDR1 KGHSH and CDR2 LQKENI. There are 15 residues in the CDR3. The CDR3 loop reads CASSLATESSYEQYF. In DNA form, the CDR3 reads TGTGCCAGCTCCCTGGCGACGGAGAGCTCCTACGAGCAGTACTTC.

J is TRBJ2-1 and V is TRBV29-1, with TRBD1 matching over 7 bases. V shed 6 bases, J shed 10 bases, and the junction held 12 bases outside the gene matches. Germline loops: CDR1 SQVTM, CDR2 ANQGSEA. This CDR3 comprises 13 residues. CDR3 region: CSVAHTGEGEQFF. The CDR3 DNA reads TGCAGCGTGGCCCATACAGGGGAAGGAGAGCAGTTCTTC.

The CDR3, as DNA: TGTGCTAGTGGTTTGAGTCGGAACACTGAAGCTTTCTTT. As protein: CASGLSRNTEAFF. The chain uses TRBV12-5 and TRBJ1-1; no reliable D call. Germline V gene data show CDR1 as LGHNT and CDR2 as FRNRAP. The CDR3 is 13 amino acids. V was shortened by 2 bases and J by 1 base, with 5 bases between the two germline ends.

The CDR3 DNA follows: TGTGCCTGGAGTTTCCGGTTCGGGGGCCCAGATACGCAGTATTTT. It is translated as CAWSFRFGGPDTQYF. The gene calls are TRBV30 and TRBJ2-3; D tentatively fits TRBD1 or TRBD2 (6 bases each). This CDR3 spans 15 amino acids. V was clipped by 2 bases and J by 4 bases, with 16 bases between them. Germline values: CDR1 GTSNPN, CDR2 SVGIG (reference sequence).

This chain connects TRBV18 to TRBJ1-1; no clear D. Germline values: CDR1 KGHSH, CDR2 LQKENI. Trimming stripped 6 bases from V and 4 bases from J, with 12 bases between. CDR3 length: 13 amino acids. In DNA, the CDR3 is TGTGCCAGCTCCCTCGGGGAGGGCACTGAAGCTTTCTTT. Its translation: CASSLGEGTEAFF.

This chain links TRBV6-1 with TRBJ1-1; no firm D call. The CDR3 extends over 13 amino acids. Germline V gene lookup returns CDR1 MNHNS and CDR2 SASEGT. Trimming stripped 1 base from V and 3 bases from J, with 6 bases between. The CDR3 DNA sequence: TGTGCCAGCAGTGAAGGCTCTTACACTGAAGCTTTCTTT. It codes for CASSEGSYTEAFF.

This clone has a single count. The chain combines TRBV4-3 with TRBJ2-2; 7 bases are shared with TRBD1. Germline lookup yields CDR1 LGHNA and CDR2 YSLEER. There are 15 residues in the CDR3. Trimming took 0 bases from V and 7 from J; bases not matched to a gene: 5. The CDR3 here is CASSQESRDSGELFF. The CDR3 region has the DNA TGCGCCAGCAGCCAAGAGTCCAGGGACAGCGGGGAGCTGTTTTTT.

This chain uses TRBV3-1 (or the pseudogene TRBV3-2) with TRBJ1-2; 7 bases are a match to TRBD1. V lost 4 bases to trimming and J lost 9 bases; unmatched junction nucleotides: 11. This CDR3 has 14 residues. Germline assignment: CDR1 LGHDT and CDR2 YNNKEL (reference sequence). The CDR3 spells CASSPGTVVMSYTF. CDR3 nucleotides: TGTGCCAGCAGCCCCGGGACAGTAGTAATGAGCTACACCTTC.

The chain joins TRBV7-9 to TRBJ2-2; D uncertain. Per the germline V gene, CDR1 is SEHNR and CDR2 is FQNEAQ (reference sequence). The CDR3 spans 13 residues. Between the trimmed V and J ends, which lost 5 bases and 7 bases, there was a span of 11 bases. The CDR3, as DNA: TGTGCCAGCAGCGTAATCTATTTCGGGGAGCTGTTTTTT. It translates to CASSVIYFGELFF.

In DNA form, the CDR3 reads TGTGCCAGCAGCCCCAGGGTGAACACTGAAGCTTTCTTT. It encodes CASSPRVNTEAFF. The genes are TRBV5-6 and TRBJ1-1, with a weak D call TRBD1 (5 bases). Trimming pared 4 bases from V and 0 bases from J, leaving 7 bases between. This CDR3 has 13 amino acids. Germline-derived CDR1 and CDR2 are SGHDT and YYEEEE.

The chain couples TRBV11-2 to TRBJ1-1; D is perhaps TRBD1 (6 bases). This CDR3 region has 16 residues. Trimming cost V 4 bases and J 1 base, with 16 bases left between them. From germline, CDR1 is SGHAT and CDR2 FQNNGV. The DNA for the CDR3 is TGTGCCAGCAGCTCTACCGGGGGGGGCTGGAACACTGAAGCTTTCTTT. As protein: CASSSTGGGWNTEAFF. The whole variable domain, filled in from reference TRBV11-2 and TRBJ1-1, reads EAGVAQSPRYKIIEKRQSVAFWCNPISGHATLYWYQQILGQGPKLLIQFQNNGVVDDSQLPKDRFSAERLKGVDSTLKIQPAKLEDSAVYLCASSSTGGGWNTEAFFGQGTRLTVV.

The chain is built from TRBV6-5 and TRBJ2-2; possibly TRBD2 for D (6 bases). V lost 8 bases and J lost 6, with 10 bases in between. The CDR3 spans 12 residues. Germline V gives CDR1 MNHEY, CDR2 SVGAGI. CDR3 region: CASRRDSGELFF. The CDR3 nucleotides read TGTGCCAGCCGAAGGGACTCCGGGGAGCTGTTTTTT.

Here the CDR3 reads CASSPDGTSNTEAFF. The CDR3 DNA reads as TGTGCCAGCAGCCCAGACGGGACTTCGAACACTGAAGCTTTCTTT. The chain links TRBV7-9 to TRBJ1-1, with a tentative D call TRBD1 (5 bases). This CDR3 spans 15 amino acids. The germline V and J ends were trimmed by 5 bases and 1 base, with 14 bases remaining between them. The germline CDR1 and CDR2 sequences are SEHNR and FQNEAQ (reference sequence).

This chain connects TRBV9 to TRBJ2-2, with D possibly matching TRBD2 (5 bases). This CDR3 region has 14 residues. Germline assignment: CDR1 SGDLS and CDR2 YYNGEE. V lost 8 bases, J lost 3 bases, and 14 bases lay in between. This CDR3 is CASTGSPDTGELFF. CDR3 bases: TGTGCCAGTACGGGGTCCCCCGACACCGGGGAGCTGTTTTTT.

V is TRBV7-2 and J is TRBJ1-4, with TRBD1 identical over 8 bases. This CDR3 region has 15 residues. The V and J ends lost 2 bases and 5 bases, in that order; junction bases with no gene match: 4. The germline V gene has CDR1 SGHTA and CDR2 FQGNSA. CDR3 residues: CASSLPGQGNEKLFF. In DNA form, the CDR3 reads TGTGCCAGCAGCTTACCTGGACAGGGCAATGAAAAACTGTTTTTT.

The J gene is TRBJ2-1, the V gene TRBV12-3 or TRBV12-4; D gene ambiguous. The CDR3 is 13 residues long. V shed 0 bases and J shed 8 bases, with 8 bases lying between them. In DNA, the CDR3 is TGTGCCAGCAGTTTAGCGCGACCTTATGAGCAGTTCTTC. Its translation is CASSLARPYEQFF.

The chain is built from TRBV9 and TRBJ2-5, with D tentatively TRBD1 or TRBD2 (7 bases each). The germline CDR1 and CDR2 sequences are SGDLS and YYNGEE. This CDR3 spans 16 amino acids. Trimming stripped 1 base from V and 5 bases from J, with 18 bases between. CDR3 sequence (DNA): TGTGCCAGCAGCGTAACCCCCAGGGGGGGAGGGGAGACCCAGTACTTC. Translating gives CASSVTPRGGGETQYF. The variable domain in full, with the rest retrieved from reference TRBV9 and TRBJ2-5, is DSGVTQTPKHLITATGQRVTLRCSPRSGDLSVYWYQQSLDQGLQFLIQYYNGEERAKGNILERFSAQQFPDLHSELNLSSLELGDSALYFCASSVTPRGGGETQYFGPGTRLLVL.

This clone was seen a single time. The chain couples TRBV6-5 to TRBJ2-7, with 8 nucleotides matching TRBD1. This CDR3 is built from 14 residues. Looked up from germline, CDR1 is MNHEY and CDR2 is SVGAGI. CDR3 in DNA: TGTGCTACCAATGCAGGGGGCGGATCCTACGAGCAGTACTTC. It is translated as CATNAGGGSYEQYF.

The rearrangement links TRBV18 to TRBJ2-7, with 12 bases lining up with TRBD1. This CDR3 comprises 15 residues. V lost 6 bases to trimming and J lost 4 bases; unmatched junction nucleotides: 7. Germline values: CDR1 KGHSH, CDR2 LQKENI. The CDR3 reads CASSWPGQGAYEQYF. The CDR3 DNA sequence: TGTGCCAGCTCCTGGCCGGGACAGGGGGCTTACGAGCAGTACTTC.

The rearrangement joins TRBV14 to TRBJ1-4; no clear D. Deletions cut 3 bases from V and 8 bases from J, with 16 bases between. This CDR3 contains 15 residues. CDR1 SGHDN and CDR2 FVKESK come from the germline V gene. CDR3 residues: CASSQWPNVREKLFF. As DNA, the CDR3 is TGTGCCAGCAGCCAGTGGCCGAACGTGAGAGAAAAACTGTTTTTT.

The chain uses TRBV11-2 and TRBJ1-1; D is unresolved. The CDR3 is 13 amino acids. Germline-derived CDR1 and CDR2 are SGHAT and FQNNGV. V shed 2 bases and J shed 1 base, with 5 bases lying between them. CDR3 loop: CASSLLPNTEAFF. The CDR3 DNA sequence: TGTGCCAGCAGCTTATTACCGAACACTGAAGCTTTCTTT.

This CDR3 reads CTSSQFMVAGVAYEQYF. The DNA of the CDR3 is TGCACCAGCAGCCAATTTATGGTGGCGGGGGTAGCCTACGAGCAGTACTTC. The gene calls are TRBV1 and TRBJ2-7; TRBD2 is the table's D call and was not checked against the DNA. TRBV1 is termed a pseudogene. The CDR3 loop spans 17 amino acids.

This clone was picked up one time. For the CDR3, the DNA is TGCGCCAGCAGCAAGGGACTGAACACTGAAGCTTTCTTT. Translating it yields CASSKGLNTEAFF. This rearrangement joins TRBV5-1 to TRBJ1-1; D might be TRBD1 (5 bases). This CDR3 has 13 residues. V lost 4 bases and J lost 0, with 7 bases in between. The germline V gene encodes CDR1 SGHRS and CDR2 YFSETQ.

The genes are TRBV5-1 and TRBJ1-2, with D tentatively TRBD1 (6 bases). Germline V gene data show CDR1 as SGHRS and CDR2 as YFSETQ. This CDR3 has 14 residues. The V end lost 2 bases, the J end lost 8 bases, and 16 bases lay between the germline ends. As DNA, the CDR3 is TGCGCCAGCAGCTTCACAGGGCCCGCTAAGGGCTACACCTTC. Translating gives CASSFTGPAKGYTF.

This clone showed up just once. The rearrangement links TRBV5-1 to TRBJ2-7; maybe TRBD1 (6 bases). This CDR3 has 13 residues. Germline CDR1 and CDR2: SGHRS and YFSETQ. Trimming took off 3 bases at V and 5 bases at J, with 12 bases between the two ends. CDR3 in amino acids: CASSSLQGDEQYF. The CDR3 DNA follows: TGCGCCAGCAGCTCTCTACAGGGTGACGAGCAGTACTTC.

V gene TRBV3-1 (or the pseudogene TRBV3-2) combines with J gene TRBJ2-7, with a tentative D call TRBD1 (6 bases). The CDR3 extends over 13 amino acids. V lost 3 bases and J 1 base, leaving 7 bases between the germline ends. Germline CDR1 is LGHDT and CDR2 is YNNKEL (reference sequence). The CDR3 loop is CASSQQGSYEQYF. CDR3 bases: TGTGCCAGCAGCCAGCAGGGGTCCTACGAGCAGTACTTC.

The DNA of the CDR3 is TGTGCCATCAGTGAGGGAACAGGGGGTCAGCCCCAGCATTTT. Translation gives CAISEGTGGQPQHF. The chain combines TRBV10-3 with TRBJ1-5, with TRBD1 matching 8 bases. Germline V gene sequence: CDR1 ENHRY, CDR2 SYGVKD. The CDR3 extends over 14 amino acids. J lost 6 bases, V lost 2 bases, and 3 bases had no gene match.

This clone has only one observation. The gene calls are TRBV6-6 and TRBJ2-7; possible D gene TRBD1, 5 bases. The V gene's germline CDR1 is MNHNY and CDR2 SVGAGI (reference sequence). Trimming shortened V by 0 bases and J by 6 bases, and 9 bases separated the two germline ends. The CDR3 sequence is 13 residues long. The CDR3 DNA reads TGTGCCAGCAGTTACTCACAGGTGTCCGAGCAGTACTTC. Translated, it gives CASSYSQVSEQYF.

CDR3 residues: CASSYPSGVSYEQYF. CDR3 coding DNA: TGTGCCAGCAGTTATCCTTCTGGGGTCTCCTACGAGCAGTACTTC. V gene TRBV6-2 or TRBV6-3 combines with J gene TRBJ2-7; no definite D call. Germline CDR1 is MNHEY and CDR2 is SVGEGT. V dropped 3 bases and J dropped 0 bases, with 12 bases sitting between them. The CDR3 is 15 residues long.